The present entry profiles one T cell receptor (beta chain) with its context. Libraries were prepared by immunoSEQ multiplex PCR; TCRdb keeps only in-frame clonotypes and omits some of them. The sample yields 40,000 to 60,000 clones, over 80% seen once. The sample belongs to a study of T cell changes during pregnancy in multiple sclerosis. The TCR was taken from a female donor with multiple sclerosis, enrolled in a pregnancy study. Sequenced here: CD8+ T cells from peripheral blood mononuclear cells, sampled after pregnancy.

CDR3 sequence (DNA): TGTGCCAGCAGTTACTCAGCGGGCACAGATACGCAGTATTTT. Translated: CASSYSAGTDTQYF. J is TRBJ2-3 and V is TRBV6-5, with D maybe TRBD2 (5 bases). Germline CDR1 and CDR2: MNHEY and SVGAGI. The CDR3 has 14 residues. V gave up 0 bases and J gave up 1 base, with 5 bases separating them.